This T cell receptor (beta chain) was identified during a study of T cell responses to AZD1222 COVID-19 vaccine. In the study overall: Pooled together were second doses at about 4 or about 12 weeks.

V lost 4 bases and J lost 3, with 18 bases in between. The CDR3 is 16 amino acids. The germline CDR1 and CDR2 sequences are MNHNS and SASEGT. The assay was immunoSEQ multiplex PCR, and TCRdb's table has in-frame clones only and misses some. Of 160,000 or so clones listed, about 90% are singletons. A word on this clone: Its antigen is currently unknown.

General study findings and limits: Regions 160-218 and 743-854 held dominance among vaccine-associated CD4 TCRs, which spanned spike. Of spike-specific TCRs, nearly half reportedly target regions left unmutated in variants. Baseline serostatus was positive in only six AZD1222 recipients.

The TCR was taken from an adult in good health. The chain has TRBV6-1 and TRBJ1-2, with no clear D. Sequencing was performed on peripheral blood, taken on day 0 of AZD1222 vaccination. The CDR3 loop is CASSVRVGTYDYGYTF. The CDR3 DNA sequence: TGTGCCAGCAGTGTCCGAGTGGGAACCTATGACTATGGCTACACCTTC.